This T cell receptor beta chain was sequenced for a study of identical twins. This clonotype was recorded many times. CDR1 SGDLS and CDR2 YYNGEE come from the germline V gene. This CDR3 region has 16 residues. V lost 0 bases to trimming and J lost 1 base, with 13 bases between them. TCRdb analysed the 5' RACE reads with MiXCR anew, one entry per CDR3 protein. The table has hundreds of thousands of distinct CDR3 sequences, around 8.1% seen once; the top ten hold 1.9%. This sample also belongs to another study, concerning yellow fever vaccine responses in identical twins.

This sequence originates from a woman aged 18-29 years in good health. The material sequenced was memory (CD45RO+) T cells sorted from blood. The chain uses TRBV9 and TRBJ2-5; D remains ambiguous. The CDR3 DNA follows: TGTGCCAGCAGCGTAGGAGGACGGACGGGCCAAGAGACCCAGTACTTC. The encoded protein is CASSVGGRTGQETQYF. Full variable domain (outside the CDR3, taken from reference TRBV9 and TRBJ2-5): DSGVTQTPKHLITATGQRVTLRCSPRSGDLSVYWYQQSLDQGLQFLIQYYNGEERAKGNILERFSAQQFPDLHSELNLSSLELGDSALYFCASSVGGRTGQETQYFGPGTRLLVL.